The rows below give T cell receptor beta chains drawn from one sample of a study of blood T cell repertoires in COVID-19. Produced via immunoSEQ multiplex PCR; TCRdb's table is partial and in-frame only. Here the sample spans roughly 200,000 clones, 88% being singletons. The specimen was peripheral blood. The receptor set was obtained from a woman aged 25 to 39 with acute or convalescent COVID-19. Both conserved end residues are part of each CDR3. The D gene is left open where the match is weak. Clone size is shown for a subset of rows, as once, few, many or a class of expanded clone.

j_gene: TRBJ1-5
abundance: few
d_gene: -
len: 14
v_gene: TRBV19
CDR3nt: TGTGCCAGTAGTATCAGCCATACGGGTCAGCCCCAGCATTTT
CDR3aa: CASSISHTGQPQHF

j_gene: TRBJ1-2
abundance: -
d_gene: -
len: 13
v_gene: TRBV6-5
CDR3nt: TGTGCCAGCAGTTACTCGCTGGTACAGCCCTACACCTTC
CDR3aa: CASSYSLVQPYTF

j_gene: TRBJ2-6
abundance: -
d_gene: TRBD2
len: 17
v_gene: TRBV29-1
CDR3nt: TGCAGCGTTGCTCAGCGGGAGGGCTTTCAGGGGGCCAACGTCCTGACTTTC
CDR3aa: CSVAQREGFQGANVLTF

j_gene: TRBJ2-5
abundance: once
d_gene: TRBD1
len: 12
v_gene: TRBV6-5
CDR3nt: TGTGCCATCAGGACAGGGTTGGAGACCCAGTACTTC
CDR3aa: CAIRTGLETQYF

j_gene: TRBJ2-7
abundance: once
d_gene: -
len: 14
v_gene: TRBV28
CDR3nt: TGTGCCAGCAGACACGATAGCGGAGTCTACGAGCAGTACTTC
CDR3aa: CASRHDSGVYEQYF

j_gene: TRBJ1-1
abundance: -
d_gene: -
len: 14
v_gene: TRBV9
CDR3nt: TGTGCCAGCAGCCCCAATCTAGGGAGCACTGAAGCTTTCTTT
CDR3aa: CASSPNLGSTEAFF

j_gene: TRBJ2-2
abundance: -
d_gene: -
len: 15
v_gene: TRBV10-2
CDR3nt: TGCGCCAGCAGTGGTTGGAGGGTCGGCACCGGGGAGCTGTTTTTT
CDR3aa: CASSGWRVGTGELFF

j_gene: TRBJ2-1
abundance: -
d_gene: -
len: 11
v_gene: TRBV11-2
CDR3nt: TGTGCCAGCAGCTTCTTCAATGAGCAGTTCTTC
CDR3aa: CASSFFNEQFF

j_gene: TRBJ1-4
abundance: -
d_gene: TRBD1
len: 16
v_gene: TRBV5-4
CDR3nt: TGTGCCAGCAGCCCTAACCCCGGGACAGGGAATGAAAAACTGTTTTTT
CDR3aa: CASSPNPGTGNEKLFF

j_gene: TRBJ2-5
abundance: -
d_gene: -
len: 13
v_gene: TRBV27
CDR3nt: TGTGCCAGCACTCCCCAGGGTAAAGAGACCCAGTACTTC
CDR3aa: CASTPQGKETQYF

j_gene: TRBJ2-7
abundance: once
d_gene: -
len: 13
v_gene: TRBV5-4
CDR3nt: TGTGCCAGCAGCCCGTGGCCCGGGGGCGAGCAGTACTTC
CDR3aa: CASSPWPGGEQYF

j_gene: TRBJ2-7
abundance: -
d_gene: TRBD1
len: 12
v_gene: TRBV6-5
CDR3nt: TGTGCCAGCTCTGGACAGGGAAACGAGCAGTACTTC
CDR3aa: CASSGQGNEQYF

j_gene: TRBJ2-1
abundance: -
d_gene: -
len: 14
v_gene: TRBV27
CDR3nt: TGTGCCAGCAGTTTAACTAGACCATACAATGAGCAGTTCTTC
CDR3aa: CASSLTRPYNEQFF

j_gene: TRBJ2-7
abundance: -
d_gene: -
len: 11
v_gene: TRBV30
CDR3nt: TGTGCCTGGAGTAGTGCGTACGAGCAGTACTTC
CDR3aa: CAWSSAYEQYF

j_gene: TRBJ2-3
abundance: -
d_gene: TRBD2
len: 15
v_gene: TRBV5-8
CDR3nt: TGTGCCAGCAGTTCTACCGGGACTAGCTCAGATACGCAGTATTTT
CDR3aa: CASSSTGTSSDTQYF

j_gene: TRBJ1-6
abundance: -
d_gene: -
len: 14
v_gene: TRBV7-9
CDR3nt: TGTGCCAGCAGCTTAGCCGGGGGAAATTCACCCCTCCACTTT
CDR3aa: CASSLAGGNSPLHF

j_gene: TRBJ2-7
abundance: -
d_gene: -
len: 13
v_gene: TRBV29-1
CDR3nt: TGCAGCGCTGTCCCGGACACCTCCTACGAGCAGTACTTC
CDR3aa: CSAVPDTSYEQYF

j_gene: TRBJ2-5
abundance: -
d_gene: TRBD1
len: 14
v_gene: TRBV19
CDR3nt: TGTGCCAGTAGTACCCGACAGGGGCACGAGACCCAGTACTTC
CDR3aa: CASSTRQGHETQYF

j_gene: TRBJ1-4
abundance: -
d_gene: -
len: 16
v_gene: TRBV3-1/TRBV3-2
CDR3nt: TGTGCCAGCAGCCAAGACGTGGGGCGGCTAGACCAAAAACTGTTTTTT
CDR3aa: CASSQDVGRLDQKLFF

j_gene: TRBJ1-2
abundance: -
d_gene: -
len: 15
v_gene: TRBV27
CDR3nt: TGTGCCAGCAGCATGAACAGGGAAGCCAACTATGGCTACACCTTC
CDR3aa: CASSMNREANYGYTF

j_gene: TRBJ2-2
abundance: -
d_gene: -
len: 15
v_gene: TRBV30
CDR3nt: TGTGCCTGGAGTGGTTTGGCAGGCCAATTCCGGGAGCTGTTTTTT
CDR3aa: CAWSGLAGQFRELFF

j_gene: TRBJ2-1
abundance: -
d_gene: -
len: 13
v_gene: TRBV7-2
CDR3nt: TGTGCCAGCAGCACAGACAGAGTCGCTGAGCAGTTCTTC
CDR3aa: CASSTDRVAEQFF

j_gene: TRBJ1-3
abundance: once
d_gene: TRBD1
len: 17
v_gene: TRBV4-1
CDR3nt: TGCGCCAGCAGCCCCCTAAGGGGACAGAGCTCTGGAAACACCATATATTTT
CDR3aa: CASSPLRGQSSGNTIYF

j_gene: TRBJ2-1
abundance: -
d_gene: -
len: 17
v_gene: TRBV12-2
CDR3nt: TGTGCAAGTCGCTTAGAACAGGACAGCCCGGAGGTAAGTGAGCAGTTCTTC
CDR3aa: CASRLEQDSPEVSEQFF

j_gene: TRBJ1-3
abundance: -
d_gene: -
len: 14
v_gene: TRBV5-6
CDR3nt: TGTGCCAGCAGCATACCGACAGGTGGAAACACCATATATTTT
CDR3aa: CASSIPTGGNTIYF

j_gene: TRBJ2-6
abundance: -
d_gene: TRBD1
len: 17
v_gene: TRBV27
CDR3nt: TGTGCCAGCAGTTTAAGGGGACAGTTTTCTGGGGCCAACGTCCTGACTTTC
CDR3aa: CASSLRGQFSGANVLTF

j_gene: TRBJ2-7
abundance: -
d_gene: -
len: 14
v_gene: TRBV5-5
CDR3nt: TGTGCCAGCAGCTTGGTCGGTTCTACCTACGAGCAGTACTTC
CDR3aa: CASSLVGSTYEQYF

j_gene: TRBJ2-2
abundance: -
d_gene: -
len: 14
v_gene: TRBV28
CDR3nt: TGTGCCAGCAGTTTCTTTGTTCGGACCGGGGAGCTGTTTTTT
CDR3aa: CASSFFVRTGELFF

j_gene: TRBJ1-3
abundance: once
d_gene: -
len: 17
v_gene: TRBV7-6
CDR3nt: TGTGCCAGCAGCCCGCGTTACCGAGGAATAATTGGAAACACCATATATTTT
CDR3aa: CASSPRYRGIIGNTIYF

j_gene: TRBJ2-2
abundance: -
d_gene: -
len: 12
v_gene: TRBV7-2
CDR3nt: TGTGCCAGCAGCTTGGTCGGGGGGGAGCTGTTTTTT
CDR3aa: CASSLVGGELFF

j_gene: TRBJ2-7
abundance: -
d_gene: -
len: 13
v_gene: TRBV5-4
CDR3nt: TGTGCCAGCAGCTCAACAGCCTCCTACGAGCAGTACTTC
CDR3aa: CASSSTASYEQYF

j_gene: TRBJ1-1
abundance: -
d_gene: -
len: 14
v_gene: TRBV5-4
CDR3nt: TGTGCCAGCACCATTTGGGGACTCTCCACTGAAGCTTTCTTT
CDR3aa: CASTIWGLSTEAFF

j_gene: TRBJ1-6
abundance: -
d_gene: -
len: 11
v_gene: TRBV28
CDR3nt: TGTGCCAGCAGTTCCTTTACACCCCTCCACTTT
CDR3aa: CASSSFTPLHF

j_gene: TRBJ1-4
abundance: -
d_gene: -
len: 14
v_gene: TRBV9
CDR3nt: TGTGCCAGCAGTAGGCGGTCAACTAATGAAAAACTGTTTTTT
CDR3aa: CASSRRSTNEKLFF